The table lists the clone carrying this T cell receptor beta chain with a few counts. Its antigen remains unknown. The data belong to a study of response to subunit inactivated influenza vaccine. The study, taken as a whole, reports: The authors suggested that few new T cells are recruited per seasonal influenza vaccination.

CDR3 size: 12 residues. CDR1 is SNHLY and CDR2 is FYNNEI in the germline V gene. Trimming pared 8 bases from V and 3 bases from J, leaving 11 bases between. TCRdb re-called the RT-PCR reads through MiXCR, storing one row per CDR3 protein. Of about 800,000 distinct CDR3 sequences listed, 20% to 25% are singletons. This sequence was found in a man aged 50 or older who received an inactivated influenza vaccine. The chain links TRBV2 to TRBJ2-7; D is unclear. The sample in question was PBMCs from blood, obtained approximately 5 days after vaccination. CDR3 sequence: CASVGTLYEQYF. Here the CDR3 DNA reads TGTGCCAGCGTTGGCACGCTCTACGAGCAGTACTTC.